A selection of T cell receptor beta chains follows, all from one sample in a study of T cells after yellow fever vaccination. In TCRdb, the 5' RACE reads were re-called with MiXCR into one record per CDR3 protein. The sample yields under 600,000 distinct CDR3 sequences, just over 20% seen once. The source material was PBMCs, sampled approximately 22 days after the first yellow fever vaccination. The origin of the receptors is a young man who received the YFV17D yellow fever vaccine. Both conserved end residues are part of each CDR3. The order of the fields is V gene, D gene, clone size, J gene, CDR3 DNA, CDR3 protein. D genes are given only for firm matches. Clone sizes are given selectively: once, few, many, or a class where the clone is expanded.

v_gene: TRBV28
d_gene: -
abundance: many
j_gene: TRBJ2-2
CDR3nt: TGTGCCAGCAAGTCAGGGGACACCGGGGAGCTGTTTTTT
CDR3aa: CASKSGDTGELFF

v_gene: TRBV7-3
d_gene: TRBD2
abundance: few
j_gene: TRBJ2-3
CDR3nt: TGTGCCAGCAGCGTCGGGACTAGCGGGGATGTTAGCACAGATACGCAGTATTTT
CDR3aa: CASSVGTSGDVSTDTQYF

v_gene: TRBV20-1
d_gene: -
abundance: -
j_gene: TRBJ2-1
CDR3nt: TGCAGTGCTGGCCCCGAATCCGGACGCTCCTACAATGAGCAGTTCTTC
CDR3aa: CSAGPESGRSYNEQFF

v_gene: TRBV5-3
d_gene: -
abundance: -
j_gene: TRBJ2-7
CDR3nt: TGTGCCAGGAGCCTGGGGGGGCTCGACGAGCAGTACTTC
CDR3aa: CARSLGGLDEQYF

v_gene: TRBV12-3/TRBV12-4
d_gene: TRBD1
abundance: -
j_gene: TRBJ2-2
CDR3nt: TGTGCCAGCAAGAACAGGGGTGCGGAGGACACCGGGGAGCTGTTTTTT
CDR3aa: CASKNRGAEDTGELFF

v_gene: TRBV7-2
d_gene: -
abundance: -
j_gene: TRBJ1-2
CDR3nt: TGTGCCAGCAGCCCCCCTCGGGGGCGAGACTATGGCTACACCTTC
CDR3aa: CASSPPRGRDYGYTF

v_gene: TRBV10-3
d_gene: -
abundance: few
j_gene: TRBJ1-2
CDR3nt: TGTGCCATCGGGGACACCGGCTTCAACTATGGCTACACCTTC
CDR3aa: CAIGDTGFNYGYTF

v_gene: TRBV5-1
d_gene: -
abundance: few
j_gene: TRBJ2-3
CDR3nt: TGCGCCAGCAGCTTGGCTAACCTGGGGGATACGCAGTATTTT
CDR3aa: CASSLANLGDTQYF

v_gene: TRBV15
d_gene: TRBD2
abundance: few
j_gene: TRBJ2-3
CDR3nt: TGTGCCACCAGCAGCGAAACTAGCGGGGGCCCCGATCCGCAGTATTTT
CDR3aa: CATSSETSGGPDPQYF

v_gene: TRBV7-3
d_gene: -
abundance: -
j_gene: TRBJ1-1
CDR3nt: TGTGCCAGCAGTCAGACGGGTTTTGGCACTGAAGCTTTCTTT
CDR3aa: CASSQTGFGTEAFF

v_gene: TRBV9
d_gene: -
abundance: -
j_gene: TRBJ2-1
CDR3nt: TGTGCCAGCAGCGTAGGGGGGGGCGAGCTAAATGAGCAGTTCTTC
CDR3aa: CASSVGGGELNEQFF

v_gene: TRBV7-7
d_gene: TRBD2
abundance: -
j_gene: TRBJ2-7
CDR3nt: TGTGCCAGCAGCCTAGAGGCTAGCGGGGCCTACGAGCAGTACTTC
CDR3aa: CASSLEASGAYEQYF

v_gene: TRBV20-1
d_gene: -
abundance: few
j_gene: TRBJ2-7
CDR3nt: TGCAGTGCTAGAGACTCCCGGTGGCCTAGTTACGAGCAGTACTTC
CDR3aa: CSARDSRWPSYEQYF

v_gene: TRBV11-3
d_gene: -
abundance: once
j_gene: TRBJ2-1
CDR3nt: TGTGCCAGCAGCCCAAGGGCAGGGGCCCCTAATGAGCAGTTCTTC
CDR3aa: CASSPRAGAPNEQFF

v_gene: TRBV11-2
d_gene: TRBD2
abundance: few
j_gene: TRBJ2-3
CDR3nt: TGTGCCAGCAGCTTTCTTAGCGGGGGGGACTCTAGCACAGATACGCAGTATTTT
CDR3aa: CASSFLSGGDSSTDTQYF

v_gene: TRBV19
d_gene: -
abundance: -
j_gene: TRBJ2-1
CDR3nt: TGTGCCAGTAGTAGATGGGGACAAAAGGACAATGAGCAGTTCTTC
CDR3aa: CASSRWGQKDNEQFF

v_gene: TRBV29-1
d_gene: -
abundance: many
j_gene: TRBJ2-3
CDR3nt: TGCAGCGTCCATACCAGCGCTAGCACAGATACGCAGTATTTT
CDR3aa: CSVHTSASTDTQYF

v_gene: TRBV11-2
d_gene: -
abundance: -
j_gene: TRBJ2-1
CDR3nt: TGTGCCAGCAGCCAGACTAGTACCAATGAGCAGTTCTTC
CDR3aa: CASSQTSTNEQFF

v_gene: TRBV4-3
d_gene: -
abundance: few
j_gene: TRBJ2-3
CDR3nt: TGCGCCAGCAGCCAATCAGGGGCCAGTTGGGACGCAGATACGCAGTATTTT
CDR3aa: CASSQSGASWDADTQYF

v_gene: TRBV20-1
d_gene: -
abundance: few
j_gene: TRBJ2-3
CDR3nt: TGCAGTGCTAAGCCTGCTGGGACGCAGTATTTT
CDR3aa: CSAKPAGTQYF

v_gene: TRBV19
d_gene: -
abundance: -
j_gene: TRBJ1-2
CDR3nt: TGTGCCAGTTTCAGGGGTGGCTACACCTTC
CDR3aa: CASFRGGYTF

v_gene: TRBV11-2
d_gene: -
abundance: -
j_gene: TRBJ2-7
CDR3nt: TGTGCCAGCAGCTTAGATAGGTTATCGCCCGAGCAGTACTTC
CDR3aa: CASSLDRLSPEQYF

v_gene: TRBV15
d_gene: TRBD2
abundance: few
j_gene: TRBJ2-1
CDR3nt: TGTGCCACCAGCAGGGGACTAGGGGAGGGCAATGAGCAGTTCTTC
CDR3aa: CATSRGLGEGNEQFF

v_gene: TRBV7-6
d_gene: TRBD2
abundance: -
j_gene: TRBJ2-1
CDR3nt: TGTGCCAGCAGCTTCTCAGCGGGGAATAACAATGAGCAGTTCTTC
CDR3aa: CASSFSAGNNNEQFF

v_gene: TRBV27
d_gene: -
abundance: few
j_gene: TRBJ2-5
CDR3nt: TGTGCCAGCAAAACTTTGACGCCGGACGGGACCCAGTACTTC
CDR3aa: CASKTLTPDGTQYF

v_gene: TRBV12-5
d_gene: -
abundance: many
j_gene: TRBJ1-1
CDR3nt: TGTGCTAGTGGTTTGGTACTGGGGTTTCGGGGCCAGAACACTGAAGCTTTCTTT
CDR3aa: CASGLVLGFRGQNTEAFF

v_gene: TRBV28
d_gene: TRBD2
abundance: -
j_gene: TRBJ2-5
CDR3nt: TGTGCCAGCAGTTTTCGGACTAGCGGGGGGATGGAGACCCAGTACTTC
CDR3aa: CASSFRTSGGMETQYF

v_gene: TRBV6-2/TRBV6-3
d_gene: -
abundance: -
j_gene: TRBJ2-7
CDR3nt: TGTGCCAGCACTCTAGGGAACTACGAGCAGTACTTC
CDR3aa: CASTLGNYEQYF

v_gene: TRBV10-3
d_gene: -
abundance: -
j_gene: TRBJ1-5
CDR3nt: TGTGCCATCAGTGAAGGGGGGGCTCAGCCCCAGCATTTT
CDR3aa: CAISEGGAQPQHF

v_gene: TRBV5-6
d_gene: -
abundance: -
j_gene: TRBJ1-6
CDR3nt: TGTGCCAGCAGCTTGGAGCGACAGAGCTATTCACCCCTCCACTTT
CDR3aa: CASSLERQSYSPLHF

v_gene: TRBV20-1
d_gene: -
abundance: -
j_gene: TRBJ2-5
CDR3nt: TGCAGTGCTAGAGTAGGACCGCAAGAGACCCAGTACTTC
CDR3aa: CSARVGPQETQYF

v_gene: TRBV27
d_gene: -
abundance: few
j_gene: TRBJ2-4
CDR3nt: TGTGCCAGCAGTTTACCCAAAAACATTCAGTACTTC
CDR3aa: CASSLPKNIQYF

v_gene: TRBV6-1
d_gene: -
abundance: few
j_gene: TRBJ2-4
CDR3nt: TGTGCCAGCAGTCCCAGGGTTTATGGCGCCAAAAACATTCAGTACTTC
CDR3aa: CASSPRVYGAKNIQYF

v_gene: TRBV4-3
d_gene: -
abundance: -
j_gene: TRBJ2-7
CDR3nt: TGCGCCAGCAGCCAAGTCTCCGGGTCCTACGAGCAGTACTTC
CDR3aa: CASSQVSGSYEQYF

v_gene: TRBV7-9
d_gene: -
abundance: -
j_gene: TRBJ1-2
CDR3nt: TGTGCCAGCAGCTTAGGGGCAACTTTTCACTATGGCTACACCTTC
CDR3aa: CASSLGATFHYGYTF

v_gene: TRBV9
d_gene: -
abundance: few
j_gene: TRBJ2-3
CDR3nt: TGTGCCAGCAGCGTTACCGACAGTAGCACAGATACGCAGTATTTT
CDR3aa: CASSVTDSSTDTQYF

v_gene: TRBV12-3/TRBV12-4
d_gene: -
abundance: few
j_gene: TRBJ1-1
CDR3nt: TGTGCCAGCAGTACGTCCGGGGGGGAGGGCACTGAAGCTTTCTTT
CDR3aa: CASSTSGGEGTEAFF

v_gene: TRBV9
d_gene: -
abundance: few
j_gene: TRBJ2-3
CDR3nt: TGTGCCAGCAGCGTAGGGGCTAGACAGCCAGATACGCAGTATTTT
CDR3aa: CASSVGARQPDTQYF

v_gene: TRBV9
d_gene: -
abundance: -
j_gene: TRBJ2-1
CDR3nt: TGTGCCAGCAGCGTAGAAACGGGCCGCTACAATGAGCAGTTCTTC
CDR3aa: CASSVETGRYNEQFF

v_gene: TRBV5-1
d_gene: TRBD2
abundance: -
j_gene: TRBJ2-3
CDR3nt: TGCGCCAGCAGCCCACTAGCGCTCAGCACAGATACGCAGTATTTT
CDR3aa: CASSPLALSTDTQYF

v_gene: TRBV4-3
d_gene: TRBD2
abundance: many
j_gene: TRBJ2-2
CDR3nt: TGCGCCAGCAGCCAGTATCCTAGCGGGGGGGAAACCGGGGAGCTGTTTTTT
CDR3aa: CASSQYPSGGETGELFF

v_gene: TRBV12-3/TRBV12-4
d_gene: -
abundance: -
j_gene: TRBJ1-6
CDR3nt: TGTGCCAGCAGTTTCAACATTGGGGTTAATTCACCCCTCCACTTT
CDR3aa: CASSFNIGVNSPLHF

v_gene: TRBV29-1
d_gene: TRBD1
abundance: once
j_gene: TRBJ1-1
CDR3nt: TGCAGCGTTGGACAGGGGGTCCGGACTGAAGCTTTCTTT
CDR3aa: CSVGQGVRTEAFF

v_gene: TRBV4-3
d_gene: -
abundance: -
j_gene: TRBJ2-1
CDR3nt: TGCGCCAGCAGCCACCGAATTTCCGAGGTAGACAATGAGCAGTTCTTC
CDR3aa: CASSHRISEVDNEQFF

v_gene: TRBV18
d_gene: TRBD1
abundance: -
j_gene: TRBJ1-2
CDR3nt: TGTGCCAGCTCTTCAGGGGGCGGTGGCTACACCTTC
CDR3aa: CASSSGGGGYTF

v_gene: TRBV4-2
d_gene: -
abundance: -
j_gene: TRBJ2-1
CDR3nt: TGTGCCAGCAGCCTCCGGCCACTCGTTAACAATGAGCAGTTCTTC
CDR3aa: CASSLRPLVNNEQFF

v_gene: TRBV5-4
d_gene: -
abundance: -
j_gene: TRBJ2-7
CDR3nt: TGTGCCAGCAGCTTGTCTTGGAGGGGCTACGAGCAGTACTTC
CDR3aa: CASSLSWRGYEQYF

v_gene: TRBV6-1
d_gene: -
abundance: -
j_gene: TRBJ2-2
CDR3nt: TGTGCCAGCAGTGAATGGGGTAACGGGGAGCTGTTTTTT
CDR3aa: CASSEWGNGELFF

v_gene: TRBV7-2
d_gene: -
abundance: -
j_gene: TRBJ1-1
CDR3nt: TGTGCCAGCAGCTTCGGAGACAGGATCAACACTGAAGCTTTCTTT
CDR3aa: CASSFGDRINTEAFF

v_gene: TRBV9
d_gene: -
abundance: few
j_gene: TRBJ1-1
CDR3nt: TGTGCCAGCAGCGTTGGGCAGGATGAAGCTTTCTTT
CDR3aa: CASSVGQDEAFF

v_gene: TRBV27
d_gene: TRBD2
abundance: -
j_gene: TRBJ2-5
CDR3nt: TGTGCCAGCAGTCCCCTCCCGGGACTAGCGGGGCAAGAGACCCAGTACTTC
CDR3aa: CASSPLPGLAGQETQYF

v_gene: TRBV7-9
d_gene: -
abundance: few
j_gene: TRBJ2-3
CDR3nt: TGTGCCAGCAGCTTAGCACGTCGGCCAGAGATAGATACGCAGTATTTT
CDR3aa: CASSLARRPEIDTQYF

v_gene: TRBV4-1
d_gene: TRBD2
abundance: -
j_gene: TRBJ2-1
CDR3nt: TGCGCCAGCAGCCAACTTCTAGCGGGGGGTCTCAATGAGCAGTTCTTC
CDR3aa: CASSQLLAGGLNEQFF